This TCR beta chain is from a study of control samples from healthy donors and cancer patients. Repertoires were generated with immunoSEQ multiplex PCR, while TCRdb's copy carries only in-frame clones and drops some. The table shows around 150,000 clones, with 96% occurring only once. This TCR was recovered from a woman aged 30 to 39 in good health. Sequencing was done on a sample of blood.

The chain's CDR3 is CASSRHGTPLHF. DNA of the CDR3: TGTGCCAGCAGCCGGCATGGGACACCCCTCCACTTT. The chain uses TRBV3-1 (or the pseudogene TRBV3-2) and TRBJ1-6; D gene ambiguous. V lost 4 bases and J 11 bases, leaving 9 bases between the germline ends. This CDR3 is 12 amino acids long. Germline loops: CDR1 LGHDT, CDR2 YNNKEL (reference sequence).